Below, 31 T cell receptor beta chains from the same sample are listed, as sequenced in a study of OX40 agonist ivuxolimab in advanced cancers. The method behind the library was the immunoSEQ multiplex PCR assay. TCRdb re-hosts the immuneACCESS table, in-frame sequences only. Its copies lack some clones; in the studies checked, an unresolved V gene accounts for under half of them, and the cause for the rest is not known. The sample includes under 25,000 clones, with 84% observed a single time. Of the sample, around 15% falls within the top ten clones. The input for sequencing was CD4+ or CD8+ T cells sorted from blood, taken in a trial of the OX40 agonist ivuxolimab. The receptors were gathered from an adult with an advanced solid tumor such as melanoma, head and neck, liver or kidney cancer.

This clone was seen a handful of times. The chain couples TRBV27 to TRBJ1-2; no clear D. The CDR3 runs 15 residues. The ends were cut back, 4 bases at V and 2 bases at J, with 14 bases in the middle. Germline V gene lookup returns CDR1 MNHEY and CDR2 SMNVEV (reference sequence). The CDR3 loop reads CASSSPAGGNYGYTF. CDR3 DNA: TGTGCCAGCAGTTCCCCAGCCGGCGGAAACTATGGCTACACCTTC.

The rearrangement links TRBV7-9 to TRBJ1-1; possible D gene TRBD1, 5 bases. With 3 bases removed from V and 1 base from J, the gap between germline ends came to 9 bases. The CDR3 covers 14 residues. Per germline, CDR1 SEHNR and CDR2 FQNEAQ (reference sequence). For the CDR3, the DNA is TGTGCCAGCAGCTTCGACGGACAGAACACTGAAGCTTTCTTT. Translation: CASSFDGQNTEAFF.

This rearrangement joins TRBV2 to TRBJ1-5; D may be TRBD1 (6 bases). CDR1 and CDR2 (germline): SNHLY, FYNNEI. Between the trimmed V and J ends, which lost 9 bases and 7 bases, there was a span of 19 bases. The CDR3 contains 14 residues. CDR3 loop: CASTGALGRQPQHF. The CDR3 DNA sequence: TGTGCCAGTACGGGGGCGCTGGGAAGGCAGCCCCAGCATTTT.

This clone was seen a single time. This rearrangement joins TRBV5-1 to TRBJ1-6, with D perhaps matching TRBD1 (6 bases). Trimming left V 0 bases short and J 6 bases short, with 13 bases between. The CDR3 is 16 residues long. Germline-derived CDR1 and CDR2 are SGHRS and YFSETQ. CDR3 DNA: TGCGCCAGCAGCTTGGAGGGGGTGTTCTCTAATTCACCCCTCCACTTT. This sequence encodes CASSLEGVFSNSPLHF.

This rearrangement joins TRBV6-5 to TRBJ2-2, with D hard to call. This CDR3 spans 15 amino acids. Trimming took off 5 bases at V and 0 bases at J, with 10 bases between the two ends. Germline V gene lookup returns CDR1 MNHEY and CDR2 SVGAGI. Here the CDR3 reads CASSTYTPNTGELFF. DNA of the CDR3: TGTGCCAGCAGTACATACACCCCGAACACCGGGGAGCTGTTTTTT.

This sequence joins TRBV19 and TRBJ2-2, with 12 bases matching TRBD2. J was trimmed by 5 bases and V by 11 bases; bases with no gene match: 15. The CDR3 runs to 17 residues. CDR1 is LNHDA and CDR2 is SQIVND in the germline V gene (reference sequence). The CDR3 DNA is TGTGCCGCCTCCCCTAGCGGGAGGGCCGGGCGGACCGGGGAGCTGTTTTTT. Protein sequence: CAASPSGRAGRTGELFF.

This chain links TRBV19 with TRBJ2-2; TRBD2 matches 7 bases. The CDR3 has 14 amino acids. Per germline, CDR1 LNHDA and CDR2 SQIVND (reference sequence). Germline trimming cut 5 bases from V and 6 bases from J; bases unmatched to any gene: 6. The CDR3 protein is CASSGRLAPGELFF. The CDR3 DNA reads as TGTGCCAGTAGTGGAAGACTAGCTCCCGGGGAGCTGTTTTTT.

The chain employs TRBV5-4 and TRBJ1-1; D not certain. With 4 bases removed from V and 1 base from J, the gap between germline ends came to 14 bases. Germline CDR1 SGHNT, CDR2 YYREEE (reference sequence). The length of the CDR3 is 15 residues. CDR3 sequence (DNA): TGTGCCAGCAGCCCCGACCGAGGAACGAACACTGAAGCTTTCTTT. This sequence encodes CASSPDRGTNTEAFF.

This chain links TRBV7-9 with TRBJ1-5; 8 nucleotides agree with TRBD1. The ends lost 3 bases at V and 6 bases at J; junction bases unmatched: 4. CDR1 is SEHNR, CDR2 FQNEAQ, per germline (reference sequence). This CDR3 region has 14 residues. DNA for the CDR3: TGTGCCAGCAGCTTGGGGACAGGAATTCAGCCCCAGCATTTT. This sequence encodes CASSLGTGIQPQHF.

This clone showed up just a few times. The CDR3 loop reads CATKERERYEQYF. CDR3 in DNA: TGTGCCACCAAAGAGCGGGAGCGGTACGAGCAGTACTTC. The chain couples TRBV6-5 to TRBJ2-7; 8 bases map to TRBD2. CDR1 and CDR2 (germline): MNHEY, SVGAGI. The length of the CDR3 is 13 residues. With V trimmed by 10 bases and J by 4 bases, 9 bases remained unmatched.

V gene TRBV27 combines with J gene TRBJ2-2; TRBD2 matches at 11 bases. The CDR3 runs to 16 residues. V was clipped by 7 bases and J by 2 bases; unmatched bases: 6. Germline values: CDR1 MNHEY, CDR2 SMNVEV (reference sequence). This chain's CDR3 is CASTSSGGPNTGELFF. CDR3 bases: TGTGCCAGCACCTCTAGCGGGGGGCCTAACACCGGGGAGCTGTTTTTT.

The rearrangement links TRBV4-3 to TRBJ2-5; 7 bases map to TRBD2. The CDR3 totals 15 residues. The V gene's germline CDR1 is LGHNA and CDR2 YSLEER. V was clipped by 0 bases and J by 9 bases; unmatched bases: 10. The CDR3 DNA reads TGCGCCAGCAGCCAAGATAGCCGAGGAGCGGGGTCCCAGTACTTC. Translating it yields CASSQDSRGAGSQYF.

CDR3 nucleotide sequence: TGTGCCAGAGGAGGGGCGGCCTACGAGCAGTACTTC. This translates into CARGGAAYEQYF. The chain links TRBV2 to TRBJ2-7; D possibly corresponds to TRBD2 (6 bases). The CDR3 is 12 amino acids. Germline CDR1 and CDR2: SNHLY and FYNNEI. Trimming cost V 9 bases and J 2 bases, with 11 bases left between them.

The genes are TRBV19 and TRBJ2-7; 11 bases are a match to TRBD1. CDR1 is LNHDA, CDR2 SQIVND, per germline (reference sequence). J lost 4 bases, V lost 6 bases, and 5 bases had no gene match. The CDR3 is 14 amino acids. The CDR3 here is CASSRTGGFYEQYF. The DNA for the CDR3 is TGTGCCAGTAGCCGGACAGGGGGCTTTTACGAGCAGTACTTC.

The genes are TRBV10-3 and TRBJ2-7; TRBD1 agrees at 7 bases. V was clipped by 4 bases and J by 7 bases; unmatched bases: 4. The CDR3 is 12 amino acids. Germline V CDR1 and CDR2: ENHRY, SYGVKD. CDR3 sequence reads: CAISAKQGEQYF. The CDR3 coding sequence is TGTGCCATCAGTGCCAAACAGGGGGAGCAGTACTTC.

This clone showed up just once. The chain is built from TRBV7-8 and TRBJ1-6; 8 bases agree with TRBD1. CDR1 is SGHVS, CDR2 FQNEAQ, per germline. The CDR3 is 14 residues long. Trimming removed 6 bases from V and 7 bases from J; junction bases left unmatched: 5. DNA for the CDR3: TGTGCCAGCAGTCGGACAGGGTACAATTCACCCCTCCACTTT. Residues: CASSRTGYNSPLHF.

Only one count was recorded for this clone. The J gene is TRBJ1-1, the V gene TRBV11-3, with D tentatively TRBD1 (6 bases). The CDR3 contains 12 residues. Between the trimmed V and J ends, which lost 6 bases and 5 bases, there was a span of 10 bases. From germline, CDR1 is SGHNT and CDR2 YENEEA. The CDR3 protein is CASSEGGTEAFF. The CDR3 DNA follows: TGTGCCAGCAGTGAAGGGGGAACTGAAGCTTTCTTT. Filled out from reference TRBV11-3 and TRBJ1-1, the complete variable domain reads EAGVVQSPRYKIIEKKQPVAFWCNPISGHNTLYWYLQNLGQGPELLIRYENEEAVDDSQLPKDRFSAERLKGVDSTLKIQPAELGDSAVYLCASSEGGTEAFFGQGTRLTVV.

V gene TRBV19 combines with J gene TRBJ1-2; 7 nucleotides agree with TRBD1. With 3 bases clipped from V and 7 bases from J, the junction kept 5 bases outside the gene matches. Germline CDR1 and CDR2: LNHDA and SQIVND (reference sequence). The CDR3 length is 13 residues. The CDR3 reads CASSIDRELGYTF. For the CDR3, the DNA is TGTGCCAGTAGTATTGACAGGGAGCTTGGCTACACCTTC.

The chain links TRBV5-1 to TRBJ2-7, with 9 bases lining up with TRBD2. The junction had 28 bases not matched to a gene; V was cut back by 4 bases and J by 5 bases. This CDR3 is 21 amino acids long. The V gene's germline CDR1 is SGHRS and CDR2 YFSETQ. The CDR3 bases are TGCGCCAGCAGCCCCCGTGTTTTCTTCGGGGCTAGCGGGACACCCCGGGACGAGCAGTACTTC. Amino acid sequence: CASSPRVFFGASGTPRDEQYF.

This clone was counted a few times. The rearrangement joins TRBV23-1 to TRBJ2-2, with a possible D match to TRBD2 (7 bases). TRBV23-1 is sorted into the ORF group, with uncertain function. V dropped 4 bases and J dropped 7 bases, with 19 bases sitting between them. The CDR3 contains 16 residues. The CDR3 spells CASSPYREGAIGELFF. The CDR3 coding sequence is TGCGCCAGCAGTCCATACAGGGAGGGTGCTATCGGGGAGCTGTTTTTT.

The chain employs TRBV25-1 and TRBJ1-4, with D possibly being TRBD1 (6 bases). Trimming stripped 5 bases from V and 8 bases from J, with 15 bases between. Germline V gene sequence: CDR1 MGHDK, CDR2 SYGVNS. This CDR3 has 14 amino acids. The CDR3 loop reads CASSHSGEDEKLFF. The DNA for the CDR3 is TGTGCCAGCAGTCACTCAGGGGAGGACGAAAAACTGTTTTTT.

The J gene is TRBJ2-7, the V gene TRBV7-2; D is ambiguous. Trimming removed 8 bases from V and 2 bases from J, with 7 bases in between. The CDR3 loop spans 11 amino acids. Per the germline V gene, CDR1 is SGHTA and CDR2 is FQGNSA. CDR3 nucleotide sequence: TGTGCCAGCCGACGGCCCTACGAGCAGTACTTC. It is translated as CASRRPYEQYF.

The table lists this clone with a count of one. The rearrangement links TRBV7-2 to TRBJ2-1; 8 nucleotides align to TRBD2. With V trimmed by 4 bases and J by 2 bases, 7 bases remained unmatched. CDR3 length: 16 residues. From germline, CDR1 is SGHTA and CDR2 FQGNSA. The CDR3 sequence: CASSWIPSGPYNEQFF. The DNA of the CDR3 is TGTGCCAGCAGCTGGATTCCTAGCGGGCCCTACAATGAGCAGTTCTTC.

The gene calls are TRBV29-1 and TRBJ2-7, with 7 bases matching TRBD1. The J segment lost 2 bases and the V segment lost 0 bases, leaving 13 bases of the junction unmatched. Germline assignment: CDR1 SQVTM and CDR2 ANQGSEA. The CDR3 runs to 17 residues. The CDR3 region is CSVEEGAKGATPYEQYF. The CDR3 nucleotides are TGCAGCGTTGAAGAAGGAGCTAAGGGGGCGACCCCCTACGAGCAGTACTTC.

The chain couples TRBV4-1 to TRBJ2-5; D perhaps matches TRBD1 (5 bases). This CDR3 spans 15 amino acids. The V end lost 0 bases, the J end lost 5 bases, and 13 bases lay between the germline ends. Per germline, CDR1 MGHRA and CDR2 YSYEKL. This CDR3 is CASSQESAGFETQYF. In nucleotides, the CDR3 is TGCGCCAGCAGCCAAGAAAGCGCAGGGTTTGAGACCCAGTACTTC.

V is TRBV5-1 and J is TRBJ1-4; tentatively, D is TRBD1 (5 bases). The CDR3 runs to 14 residues. The V end lost 4 bases, the J end lost 4 bases, and 11 bases lay between the germline ends. Germline loops: CDR1 SGHRS, CDR2 YFSETQ. The CDR3: CASSRDYLNEKLFF. The CDR3 nucleotides are TGCGCCAGCAGCCGGGACTACCTTAATGAAAAACTGTTTTTT.

Remarks on this clone: At one boundary the junction diverges from the germline segment, which might be a read error. The chain employs TRBV6-5 and TRBJ1-1; no firm D call. The CDR3 contains 14 residues. Germline V lookup: CDR1 MNHEY, CDR2 SVGAGI. CDR3 loop: CATSAHGGNTEAFF. The CDR3 region has the DNA TGTGCCACCAGTGCCCACGGAGGGAACACTGAAGCTTTCTTT.

This clone is termed medium-sized (0.01 to 0.1%). The rearrangement links TRBV2 to TRBJ2-7, with unresolved D. The CDR3 sequence is 12 residues long. V was clipped by 7 bases and J by 3 bases, with 10 bases between them. Germline CDR1 is SNHLY and CDR2 is FYNNEI. CDR3 nucleotides: TGTGCCAGCAAGACCTTCAGCTACGAGCAGTACTTC. Translation: CASKTFSYEQYF.

The chain couples TRBV2 to TRBJ1-6; possible D gene TRBD1, 5 bases. In germline, CDR1 is SNHLY, CDR2 FYNNEI. V shed 7 bases and J shed 4 bases, with 14 bases lying between them. The CDR3 is 15 residues long. CDR3 protein: CASILSGAYNSPLHF. DNA of the CDR3: TGTGCCAGCATCCTCTCCGGGGCATATAATTCACCCCTCCACTTT. Together with reference TRBV2 and TRBJ1-6, the CDR3 gives the full variable domain: EPEVTQTPSHQVTQMGQEVILRCVPISNHLYFYWYRQILGQKVEFLVSFYNNEISEKSEIFDDQFSVERPDGSNFTLKIRSTKLEDSAMYFCASILSGAYNSPLHFGNGTRLTVT.

The gene calls are TRBV19 and TRBJ2-6; D gene uncertain. CDR3 length: 14 amino acids. Germline V CDR1 and CDR2: LNHDA, SQIVND (reference sequence). V was cut by 8 bases and J by 2 bases, with 10 bases left in between. The DNA for the CDR3 is TGTGCCAGTGTAGTAGGCCCTGGGGCCAACGTCCTGACTTTC. Protein sequence: CASVVGPGANVLTF.

This CDR3 is CASSVAVGRGDYGYTF. Written as DNA, the CDR3 is TGTGCCAGCAGCGTAGCTGTCGGCAGGGGGGACTATGGCTACACCTTC. The chain couples TRBV9 to TRBJ1-2; 7 nucleotides agree with TRBD1. After removal of 0 bases from V and 3 bases from J, the junction contained 8 bases not matched to a gene. Germline CDR1 reads SGDLS; CDR2 reads YYNGEE. The CDR3 extends over 16 amino acids.